Given below is one TCR beta chain in context. Its antigen remains unidentified. No per-base quality is available; no much larger clone lies one base away. These data originate in a study of long-term antiretroviral therapy in people with HIV (dated by TCRdb to the early 2020s). For the study in its entirety: The earliest samples were collected about a decade before the 2015 WHO recommendation for immediate ART, when ART was typically delayed until CD4 counts fell. A retrospective serial study tested whether changes in peripheral blood TRB repertoire composition and diversity were associated with ART initiation and durable HIV suppression. From some 30 adults with confirmed HIV infection, the cohort provided approximately 210 cryopreserved PBMC samples, gathered serially across a mean of around 6 years (range 1-12). Among the approximately 30 participants with HIV, ten to eleven were female. No cross-contamination during QIAcube processing was shown when test extractions of a monoclonal T-cell line were performed alongside about 30 polyclonal samples. The paper's findings and limits, for the study overall: The samples span the years 2004 to 2017, and the ART regimens used may be less effective than current regimens. Limited PBMC availability meant only the TCR beta chain was sequenced, without alpha chain pairing. HIV repertoires had narrower CDR3 length ranges than controls, and the network structure suggested an antigen-experienced repertoire that shifted only slightly toward naive after ART. The repertoire was dominated across all time points by expanded TRB clones identified before ART initiation, although this dominance was seen to fluctuate and to decrease in many PLHIV after ART. Starting ART was linked to a significant rise in TRB diversity, yet even with long-term ART the diversity remained significantly lower than in transplant donor controls. Inferences about post-ART repertoire changes were limited because no data were available on ART adherence, viral resistance or therapy changes. Because pre-ART samples had limited cell numbers, profiling was done on unsorted PBMC rather than on sorted CD4+ and CD8+ T cells.

To be included, a participant needed at least one PBMC sample from before ART initiation plus at least two post-ART samples. All participants with HIV were treated in the United States of America. Cryopreserved samples of about 0.9-11 million PBMC were thawed and washed before DNA extraction. At the time of the earliest PBMC sample for each participant with HIV, ages ranged from 23 to 54 years. Per participant, PBMC samples came from 1-4 timepoints prior to ART initiation and 2-8 timepoints following ART initiation, for a median of 7 samples. Serial HIV viral load, CD4+ T-cell count, ART history and demographic data were obtained for every participant. Using a Qiagen kit on a QIAcube, genomic DNA was extracted from unsorted PBMC, with samples processed in batches of 12. From cysteine to phenylalanine, the CDR3 is 16 amino acids long. The only DNA kept is the CDR3, 48 bases in frame from the first base. V is cut by 6 bases and J by 0 bases, and the space between the germline ends is 17 bases. The germline V gene (reference sequence) sets CDR1 to MNHEY and CDR2 to SMNVEV.

The immunoSEQ hsTCRB v3.0 assay was used at survey level resolution for TRB variable region sequencing. The target sequencing depth for TRB was about 40,000-55,000 T-cell genomes per sample. An Illumina MiSeq with a v3 150-cycle kit was used to sequence the pooled TRB libraries. In the authors' own workflow: Repertoire analysis was performed in R inside a reproducible Nextflow workflow that covered QC, data transformation and analysis. LymphoSeq2, an R package for exploring AIRR-Seq data, was used to implement custom analyses. Several samples that yielded fewer than 5000 total TRB sequences were excluded, so that 188 HIV repertoires were analyzed. Among the 180 to 200 HIV repertoires that were kept, around 60 were collected before ART initiation and over 120 were collected after ART initiation. Repertoires were downsampled to 5000 TRB nucleotide sequences, and summary statistics were averaged over 100 downsampling iterations. Only TRB sequences with CDR3 regions of at least seven amino acids were retained for analysis. A Shannon entropy-derived clonality score and the Gini coefficient were used to measure diversity. In the repertoire networks, any two of the top 5000 CDR3 amino acid sequences were linked whenever the two sequences differed by an edit distance of one. For TRB CDR3 amino acid sequences, antigen specificity groups and MHC restriction were predicted with GLIPH2. To flag known CMV, EBV, HIV or tissue antigen associations, CDR3 amino acid sequences were matched against VDJdb and McPAS-TCR. Pre-ART, post-ART and control groups were compared with Wilcoxon signed-rank tests and Holm-Bonferroni correction. Drawn from immuneACCESS, this table holds only the in-frame rearrangements with V and J called that TCRdb kept. Clones are partly lost; checked studies trace under half to an unresolved V gene and leave the rest unexplained. From that table come the V and J calls and clone size; the DNA was used to work out D and trimming. Here the sample has about 48,000 clones; around 80% occur a single time. The top ten hold around 3.2% of the sample.

The chain is assembled from TRBV27 and TRBJ1-1; the D gene is possibly TRBD1, with 5 bases matching. This specimen was unsorted PBMCs, taken 0.8 years after starting antiretroviral therapy. This clonotype originated in a woman aged 18 to 35 with HIV. The nucleotide sequence reads TGTGCCAGCAGCCCCCAGAGGGGCGCCTTGAACACTGAAGCTTTCTTT. Its translation is CASSPQRGALNTEAFF.